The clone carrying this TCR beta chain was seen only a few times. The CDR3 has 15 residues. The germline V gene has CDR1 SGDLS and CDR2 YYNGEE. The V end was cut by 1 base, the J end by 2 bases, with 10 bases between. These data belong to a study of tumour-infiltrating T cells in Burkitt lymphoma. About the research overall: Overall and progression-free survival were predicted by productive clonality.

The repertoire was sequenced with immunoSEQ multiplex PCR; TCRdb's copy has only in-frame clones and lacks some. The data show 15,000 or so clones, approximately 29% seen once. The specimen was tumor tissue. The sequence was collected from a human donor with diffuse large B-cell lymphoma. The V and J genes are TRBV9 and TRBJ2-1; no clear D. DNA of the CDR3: TGTGCCAGCAGCGTAAGAGTTACTGCCTACAATGAGCAGTTCTTC. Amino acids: CASSVRVTAYNEQFF. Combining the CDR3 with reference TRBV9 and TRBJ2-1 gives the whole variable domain DSGVTQTPKHLITATGQRVTLRCSPRSGDLSVYWYQQSLDQGLQFLIQYYNGEERAKGNILERFSAQQFPDLHSELNLSSLELGDSALYFCASSVRVTAYNEQFFGPGTRLTVL.